The 6 T cell receptor beta chains given below trace back to one sample, sequenced in a study of blood T cell repertoires in COVID-19. The table came from immunoSEQ multiplex PCR; TCRdb's copy has only in-frame clones and leaves some out. The sample shows approximately 240,000 clones, more than 65% of them seen only once. The source material was peripheral blood. The receptors come from a woman aged 25-40 years who had recovered from COVID-19.

V usage is TRBV10-3 and J usage is TRBJ2-3; weak D call: TRBD2 (6 bases). Germline V lookup: CDR1 ENHRY, CDR2 SYGVKD. Trimming left V 2 bases short and J 0 bases short, with 18 bases between. This CDR3 is 18 amino acids long. CDR3 loop: CAISEPIQSSESTDTQYF. CDR3 DNA sequence: TGTGCCATCAGTGAGCCAATTCAATCTAGCGAGAGCACAGATACGCAGTATTTT.

This clone has a single count. V gene TRBV5-6 combines with J gene TRBJ2-1, with D possibly TRBD1 on 6 matching bases. The germline CDR1 and CDR2 sequences are SGHDT and YYEEEE. V shed 5 bases and J shed 9 bases, with 12 bases lying between them. The CDR3 is 12 residues long. This CDR3 is CASSPTGTEQFF. DNA of the CDR3: TGTGCCAGCAGTCCCACAGGGACTGAGCAGTTCTTC.

The rearrangement links TRBV7-9 to TRBJ2-2; possibly TRBD1 for D (6 bases). V lost 7 bases, J lost 4 bases, and 19 bases lay in between. The CDR3 sequence is 16 residues long. CDR1 is SEHNR and CDR2 is FQNEAQ in the germline V gene (reference sequence). The CDR3 DNA reads TGTGCCAGCAACCTAGGGTGGGGGCAGAGCACCGGGGAGCTGTTTTTT. This translates into CASNLGWGQSTGELFF.

For the CDR3, the DNA is TGTGCCAGCAGCCTACTAGCGGGAGGGTCCACCGGGGAGCTGTTTTTT. This translates into CASSLLAGGSTGELFF. This rearrangement joins TRBV4-2 to TRBJ2-2; TRBD2 matches at 13 bases. With 4 bases clipped from V and 4 bases from J, the junction kept 3 bases outside the gene matches. This CDR3 contains 16 residues. Germline V gene sequence: CDR1 LGHNA, CDR2 YNFKEQ.

CDR3 sequence reads: CASSLDGVSTDTQYF. In nucleotides, the CDR3 is TGTGCCAGCAGCTTAGACGGGGTTAGCACAGATACGCAGTATTTT. V usage is TRBV11-1 and J usage is TRBJ2-3; tentative D call: TRBD2 (5 bases). The germline V gene has CDR1 SGHAT and CDR2 FQDESV (reference sequence). This CDR3 has 15 residues. Between the trimmed V and J ends, which lost 1 base and 0 bases, there was a span of 8 bases.

This clone was observed a few times. The chain carries TRBV27 and TRBJ2-5, with a weak D call TRBD2 (6 bases). Trimming shortened V by 4 bases and J by 7 bases, and 13 bases separated the two germline ends. Germline CDR1 MNHEY, CDR2 SMNVEV (reference sequence). The CDR3 totals 13 residues. The DNA for the CDR3 is TGTGCCAGCAGTTCGGTCTTCGGGGGGACCCAGTACTTC. Encoded protein: CASSSVFGGTQYF.